This is a list of T cell receptor beta chains from one sample in a study of CD8+ T cells in alopecia areata. Assay: immunoSEQ multiplex PCR; the TCRdb copy retains only in-frame clones and omits some. The sample includes about 200,000 clones, less than 45% of them seen just once. This specimen was CD4+ T cells sorted from blood, taken between weeks 30 and 35, from a patient treated with tofacitinib. These receptors originate from a human donor with alopecia areata. Both conserved end residues are part of each CDR3. D genes are given only for firm matches. Size tells how often a clone was seen (once, few, many) or the class of an expanded clone, and some rows leave it out.

D | size | J | V | DNA | CDR3
TRBD2 | . | TRBJ2-1 | TRBV30 | TGTGCCTGGAGTGATACACGACTAGCGGGGGGGTACAATGAGCAGTTCTTC | CAWSDTRLAGGYNEQFF
TRBD1 | few | TRBJ1-3 | TRBV10-3 | TGTGCCATCACTCTGGCAGGGGGCTCTGGAAACACCATATATTTT | CAITLAGGSGNTIYF
. | . | TRBJ1-4 | TRBV7-9 | TGTGCCAGCAGCTTAGGACAGCGATCTGAAAAACTGTTTTTT | CASSLGQRSEKLFF
. | . | TRBJ2-7 | TRBV7-9 | TGTGCCAGCAGCACAGGGCCAAGCTACGAGCAGTACTTC | CASSTGPSYEQYF
. | . | TRBJ2-7 | TRBV19 | TGTGCCAGTACATTAACAGGTTTCTCCTACGAGCAGTACTTC | CASTLTGFSYEQYF
. | few | TRBJ2-2 | TRBV4-2 | TGTGCCAGCAGCCAAGAATCAGGTGGCGGGGAGCTGTTTTTT | CASSQESGGGELFF
TRBD1 | . | TRBJ1-2 | TRBV28 | TGTGCCAGCAGCCGCGGGACAGGGAGTTACTATGGCTACACCTTC | CASSRGTGSYYGYTF
. | . | TRBJ2-5 | TRBV6-6 | TGTGCCAGCAGTTACCCCCGGTCTAGCGAGGCGACCCAGTACTTC | CASSYPRSSEATQYF
. | . | TRBJ1-2 | TRBV2 | TGTGCCAGCAGTGAAGATACCCGGCTGTTCGGCTACACCTTC | CASSEDTRLFGYTF
TRBD1 | . | TRBJ1-1 | TRBV30 | TGTGCCTGGAGTATAAAACAGGGGAGGAACACTGAAGCTTTCTTT | CAWSIKQGRNTEAFF
. | . | TRBJ1-2 | TRBV29-1 | TGCAGCGTTGAAGTGCCAGCTAACTATGGCTACACCTTC | CSVEVPANYGYTF
TRBD1 | few | TRBJ1-4 | TRBV14 | TGTGCCAGCAGCCCGGAGGACAGGGAAAAACTGTTTTTT | CASSPEDREKLFF
. | . | TRBJ1-1 | TRBV7-9 | TGTGCCAGCAGCAGGGACACTGAAGCTTTCTTT | CASSRDTEAFF
. | . | TRBJ2-1 | TRBV7-2 | TGTGCCAGCAGCCCGAGCCCGAGTAGGACTGGTGAGCAGTTCTTC | CASSPSPSRTGEQFF
. | . | TRBJ1-1 | TRBV20-1 | TGCATCTGTCCGGGAAACACTGAAGCTTTCTTT | CICPGNTEAFF
. | few | TRBJ1-1 | TRBV11-2 | TGTGCCAGCAGCAGCGACAGGAACACTGAAGCTTTCTTT | CASSSDRNTEAFF
. | . | TRBJ2-1 | TRBV30 | TGTGCCTGGAGTGGGACAGTGCTGACCTACAATGAGCAGTTCTTC | CAWSGTVLTYNEQFF
. | . | TRBJ2-7 | TRBV29-1 | TGCAGCGTTGTTTCCTTAGCGGAGACCTACGAGCAGTACTTC | CSVVSLAETYEQYF
TRBD1 | many | TRBJ1-5 | TRBV18 | TGTGCCAGCTCACCGGCGCACAGGGGAAATCAGCCCCAGCATTTT | CASSPAHRGNQPQHF
TRBD2 | few | TRBJ2-1 | TRBV29-1 | TGCAGCGCCTCAAGCGGGGGCCTTACATATGAGCAGTTCTTC | CSASSGGLTYEQFF
TRBD2 | . | TRBJ2-1 | TRBV7-9 | TGTGCCAGCAGCTGGGGACTAGCGGGGGGGCCTTCGTTCTACAATGAGCAGTTCTTC | CASSWGLAGGPSFYNEQFF
. | . | TRBJ2-5 | TRBV30 | TGTGCCTGGAGTGAGGGGCGTGAAGAGACCCAGTACTTC | CAWSEGREETQYF
. | . | TRBJ1-1 | TRBV5-1 | TGCGCCAGCACCCCAGGGCGCATCCCGAACACTGAAGCTTTCTTT | CASTPGRIPNTEAFF
. | . | TRBJ1-1 | TRBV7-2 | TGTGCCAGCAGCTTACTGCGGGGGCTCACTGAAGCTTTCTTT | CASSLLRGLTEAFF
TRBD1 | . | TRBJ1-1 | TRBV25-1 | TGTGCCAGCAGTGGCCGGACAGGAGGGTACACTGAAGCTTTCTTT | CASSGRTGGYTEAFF
. | . | TRBJ1-2 | TRBV27 | TGTGCCAGCAGGCGCAGAGGATCCCACTATGGCTACACCTTC | CASRRRGSHYGYTF
. | . | TRBJ2-1 | TRBV7-6 | TGTGCCATTCGACAAGGCAATGAGCAGTTCTTC | CAIRQGNEQFF
TRBD2 | . | TRBJ2-2 | TRBV29-1 | TGCAGCGTTGCGGTCCTAGCGGGGGGTAACACCGGGGAGCTGTTTTTT | CSVAVLAGGNTGELFF
TRBD1 | few | TRBJ1-6 | TRBV11-2 | TGTGCCAGCAGCGCCGGACAGGCCAGAGGTTCACCCCTCCACTTT | CASSAGQARGSPLHF
. | few | TRBJ1-6 | TRBV7-9 | TGTGCCAGCGGACGGGACGACGGCTCACCCCTCCACTTT | CASGRDDGSPLHF
. | . | TRBJ1-5 | TRBV30 | TGTGCCTGGAGTGTTGGATCCCGGGGACAGCCCCAGCATTTT | CAWSVGSRGQPQHF
. | . | TRBJ2-7 | TRBV7-2 | TGTGCCAGCAGCTTCGGTGGGCTCTCCTACGAGCAGTACTTC | CASSFGGLSYEQYF